A selection of T cell receptor beta chains follows, all from one sample in a study of brain T cells in children with intractable seizures. TCRdb keeps only in-frame clones here, not all; method: immunoSEQ multiplex PCR. The sample yields fewer than 85,000 clones, approximately 94% seen once. Sequencing was performed on peripheral blood, taken at surgery. The receptor set was obtained from a boy less than two years old with tuberous sclerosis and intractable seizures. CDR3s include the opening cysteine and the closing phenylalanine or tryptophan. A D gene is named only where the DNA matches it firmly. Some rows have no size entry. The others give once, few or many, or a class for an expanded clone.

D gene	V gene	J gene	clone size	CDR3 DNA	CDR3 protein
.	TRBV7-9	TRBJ2-7	.	TGTGCCAGCAGCCCACAGTTGGACAGCCATCTAACCTACGAGCAGTACTTC	CASSPQLDSHLTYEQYF
.	TRBV4-2	TRBJ2-5	once	TGTGCCAGCAGCCAAGTCTCAGGGGCCATCCAAGAGACCCAGTACTTC	CASSQVSGAIQETQYF
TRBD2	TRBV10-3	TRBJ2-3	.	TGTGCCATCAGTGACTCTAGCGGGAGTTTTACAGATACGCAGTATTTT	CAISDSSGSFTDTQYF
TRBD2	TRBV5-1	TRBJ2-7	.	TGCGCCAGCAGCGTACTAGCGGGAGAGAGGGTTCCCTACGAGCAGTACTTC	CASSVLAGERVPYEQYF
.	TRBV20-1	TRBJ1-1	.	TGCAGTGCTAGGCCCGATGAAGCTTTCTTT	CSARPDEAFF
.	TRBV6-5	TRBJ2-1	once	TGTGCCAGCAGTTACGGGGGGCGGGCTGATGAGCAGTTCTTC	CASSYGGRADEQFF
.	TRBV11-3	TRBJ1-1	.	TGTGCCAGCACCCCTGGGGGGCCGAACACTGAAGCTTTCTTT	CASTPGGPNTEAFF
.	TRBV7-6	TRBJ2-1	.	TGTGCCAGCAGTACCCTTCTCCAGGGGACGTATGAGCAGTTCTTC	CASSTLLQGTYEQFF
.	TRBV20-1	TRBJ1-2	.	TGCAGTGCTAGTTGGCGGGAGTCAAGCTATGGCTACACCTTC	CSASWRESSYGYTF
TRBD2	TRBV5-1	TRBJ2-2	.	TGCGCCAGCAGCTTGGTATGGGGCAGGACTAGCGGGAACACCGGGGAGCTGTTTTTT	CASSLVWGRTSGNTGELFF
.	TRBV2	TRBJ2-3	.	TGTGCCAGCAGTGAAGGATTGGCAGGTAGCACAGATACGCAGTATTTT	CASSEGLAGSTDTQYF
TRBD2	TRBV6-5	TRBJ2-7	.	TGTGCCAGCAGTTACGGTTCGAGCGGGGGGGCCTACGAGCAGTACTTC	CASSYGSSGGAYEQYF
TRBD2	TRBV11-1	TRBJ2-5	.	TGTGCCAGCAGCCCTGGGACTAGCGGTCCAGAGACCCAGTACTTC	CASSPGTSGPETQYF
.	TRBV11-2	TRBJ2-5	.	TGTGCCAGCAGCCTTCGTGGGGAGACAGTCGTAGAGACCCAGTACTTC	CASSLRGETVVETQYF
TRBD1	TRBV12-3/TRBV12-4	TRBJ1-1	.	TGTGCCAGCACCCCCTACTTGGGACAGTCATTT	CASTPYLGQSF
.	TRBV3-1/TRBV3-2	TRBJ1-3	.	TGTGCCAGCAGCCCCGGATCAGGGGGAAACACCATATATTTT	CASSPGSGGNTIYF
TRBD2	TRBV6-5	TRBJ2-7	.	TGTGCCAGCACACGACTAGCGGGGAACTACGAGCAGTACTTC	CASTRLAGNYEQYF
.	TRBV21-1	TRBJ2-2	.	TGTGCCAGCACGGTCTTCCCGGGACTCAACACCGGGGAGCTGTTTTTT	CASTVFPGLNTGELFF